A single sample is the source of the 3 T cell receptor beta chains below, sequenced in a study of blood T cell repertoires in COVID-19. The method was immunoSEQ multiplex PCR; TCRdb's version includes in-frame clones alone and lacks a portion of them. This table has roughly 100,000 clones, roughly 82% appearing once. Material for sequencing was peripheral blood. The receptor source for this set is an elderly man with acute or convalescent COVID-19.

The chain recombines TRBV11-2 with TRBJ2-7; TRBD2 might be the D (6 bases). From germline, CDR1 is SGHAT and CDR2 FQNNGV. The CDR3 sequence is 15 residues long. Trimming took off 5 bases at V and 0 bases at J, with 14 bases between the two ends. In DNA, the CDR3 is TGTGCCAGCAGCCCTGGGTGGGAGGTCTCCTACGAGCAGTACTTC. Translating gives CASSPGWEVSYEQYF. The whole variable domain, remainder taken from reference TRBV11-2 and TRBJ2-7, is EAGVAQSPRYKIIEKRQSVAFWCNPISGHATLYWYQQILGQGPKLLIQFQNNGVVDDSQLPKDRFSAERLKGVDSTLKIQPAKLEDSAVYLCASSPGWEVSYEQYFGPGTRLTVT.

The genes are TRBV7-2 and TRBJ2-3, with 8 bases fitting TRBD2. This CDR3 spans 14 amino acids. Germline CDR1 reads SGHTA; CDR2 reads FQGNSA. Germline trimming cut 3 bases from V and 5 bases from J; bases unmatched to any gene: 4. CDR3 DNA: TGTGCCAGCAGCTTGGGGGGGACTAGAGATACGCAGTATTTT. Protein product: CASSLGGTRDTQYF.

This clone was observed a single time. The chain combines TRBV27 with TRBJ1-5; no clear D gene. Trimming took 2 bases from V and 11 from J, leaving 19 bases between them. The CDR3 consists of 15 residues. The germline V gene has CDR1 MNHEY and CDR2 SMNVEV (reference sequence). The CDR3 sequence: CASSLAGPLLSAQHF. The CDR3 region has the DNA TGTGCCAGCAGTTTAGCTGGGCCGCTCCTGTCGGCCCAGCATTTT.